This T cell receptor beta chain was profiled in a study of T cell repertoires in cytomegalovirus infection. Study background: Signatures in public TCR beta sequences pointed to both CMV infection and matching HLA type.

TCRdb re-called the reads through MiXCR, storing one row per CDR3 protein. Of more than 85,000 distinct CDR3 sequences listed, about 30% were seen once; the top ten hold 80% to 90%. About this clonotype: Its antigen is undetermined.

Germline V gives CDR1 SSHAT, CDR2 FNYEAQ (reference sequence). The CDR3 sequence is 13 residues long. V lost 4 bases and J lost 4, with 7 bases in between. Study-wide results and caveats: CMV-specific TCR beta clonotypes restricted by HLA-C were the ones dominating the ex vivo response.

The clonotype comes from a human donor in good health (CMV status not recorded). Some clones in this sample may be carry-over from other donors' samples. Material: CD8+ T cells from cultured PBMCs, obtained from culture after CMV antigen stimulation. This chain joins TRBV7-7 and TRBJ2-2; no firm D call. This CDR3 is CASSSTRTGELFF. As DNA, the CDR3 is TGTGCCAGCAGCTCTACGCGCACCGGGGAGCTGTTTTTT.